A selection of T cell receptor beta chains follows, all from one sample in a study of blood T cell repertoires in COVID-19. The repertoire was sequenced with immunoSEQ multiplex PCR; TCRdb's copy has only in-frame clones and lacks some. Among about 100,000 clones listed, more than 75% were seen once. The sequencing input was peripheral blood. The receptor source for this set is a man under 40 in a cohort sampled during active COVID-19. Both conserved end residues are part of each CDR3. Fields, in order: J gene, D gene, clone size, V gene, CDR3 protein, CDR3 DNA. The D gene is left open where the match is weak. Not all rows give a size; the values are once, few, many and, for expanded clones, a class.

TRBJ1-6	TRBD1	.	TRBV18	CASSPQGQGNSPLHF	TGTGCCAGCTCACCACAGGGACAGGGGAATTCACCCCTCCACTTT
TRBJ2-3	TRBD1	.	TRBV28	CASSLRGGLDTQYF	TGTGCCAGCAGTTTACGAGGGGGCTTAGATACGCAGTATTTT
TRBJ2-2	.	.	TRBV18	CASSPQDTGELFF	TGTGCCAGCTCACCGCAGGACACCGGGGAGCTGTTTTTT
TRBJ2-2	TRBD2	.	TRBV24-1	CATSVASGGPNTGELFF	TGTGCCACCAGTGTGGCTAGCGGGGGGCCTAACACCGGGGAGCTGTTTTTT
TRBJ1-1	.	.	TRBV10-1	CASSPTMGMGAFF	TGCGCCAGCAGCCCGACTATGGGGATGGGGGCTTTCTTT
TRBJ1-2	.	.	TRBV4-3	CASSQDSVYGYTF	TGCGCCAGCAGCCAGGACTCTGTCTATGGCTACACCTTC
TRBJ2-1	.	.	TRBV4-3	CASSQELTGRRQFF	TGCGCCAGCAGCCAAGAATTAACAGGGCGAAGGCAGTTCTTC
TRBJ1-5	TRBD1	.	TRBV6-6	CASSSTGRDQPQHF	TGTGCCAGCAGTTCGACAGGGAGAGATCAGCCCCAGCATTTT
TRBJ2-7	.	.	TRBV10-3	CAINPGTNIVCEYF	TGTGCCATCAACCCCGGGACAAATATAGTATGTGAGTACTTC
TRBJ1-2	TRBD1	.	TRBV10-3	CAISVTTGTVGYTF	TGTGCCATCAGCGTAACCACCGGGACAGTGGGCTACACCTTC
TRBJ2-2	.	.	TRBV5-6	CASSLADAGTLEGRGELFF	TGTGCCAGCAGCTTGGCCGACGCGGGGACCTTGGAGGGTAGGGGGGAGCTGTTTTTT
TRBJ2-3	.	.	TRBV9	CASSVDSHTTDTQYF	TGTGCCAGCAGCGTAGATTCCCACACCACAGATACGCAGTATTTT
TRBJ2-7	.	.	TRBV11-2	CASSLTESYEQYF	TGTGCCAGCAGCTTAACAGAGTCCTACGAGCAGTACTTC
TRBJ1-1	.	.	TRBV5-1	CASSSWPGNTEAFF	TGCGCCAGCAGCTCGTGGCCAGGGAACACTGAAGCTTTCTTT
TRBJ2-2	.	.	TRBV7-3	CASSLSPNTGELFF	TGTGCCAGCAGCCTCTCCCCGAACACCGGGGAGCTGTTTTTT
TRBJ2-5	TRBD1	once	TRBV11-2	CASSPPGQAETQYF	TGTGCCAGCAGCCCCCCGGGACAGGCGGAGACCCAGTACTTC
TRBJ2-5	TRBD2	once	TRBV3-1/TRBV3-2	CASADLAGERQETQYF	TGTGCCAGCGCAGATTTAGCGGGGGAACGCCAAGAGACCCAGTACTTC
TRBJ2-3	TRBD1	once	TRBV11-2	CASSRVSGTALADTQYF	TGTGCCAGCAGCCGAGTCTCCGGGACAGCCCTGGCGGATACGCAGTATTTT
TRBJ2-7	TRBD2	.	TRBV6-5	CASRDGGAYEQYF	TGTGCCAGCAGGGACGGGGGGGCCTACGAGCAGTACTTC